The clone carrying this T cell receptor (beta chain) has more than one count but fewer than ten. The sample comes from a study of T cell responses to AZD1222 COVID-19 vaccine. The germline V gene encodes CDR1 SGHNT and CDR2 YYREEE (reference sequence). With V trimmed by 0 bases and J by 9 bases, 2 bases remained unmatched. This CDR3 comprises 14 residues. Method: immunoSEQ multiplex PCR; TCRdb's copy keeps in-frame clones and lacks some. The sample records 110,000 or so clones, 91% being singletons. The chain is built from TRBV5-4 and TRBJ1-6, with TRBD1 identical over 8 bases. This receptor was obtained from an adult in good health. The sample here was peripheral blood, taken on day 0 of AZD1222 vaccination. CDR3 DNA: TGTGCCAGCAGCTTGGGGACAGGGCCTTCACCCCTCCACTTT. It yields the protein CASSLGTGPSPLHF.